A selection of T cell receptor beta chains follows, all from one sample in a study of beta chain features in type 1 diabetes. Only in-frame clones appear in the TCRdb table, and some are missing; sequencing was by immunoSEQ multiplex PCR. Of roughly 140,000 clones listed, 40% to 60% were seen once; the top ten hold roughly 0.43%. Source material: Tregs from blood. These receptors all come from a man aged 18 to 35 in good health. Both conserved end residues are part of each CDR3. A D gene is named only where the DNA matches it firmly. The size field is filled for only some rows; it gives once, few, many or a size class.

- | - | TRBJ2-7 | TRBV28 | TGTGCCAGCAGTCTGGGCCCCCTCTACGAGCAGTACTTC | CASSLGPLYEQYF
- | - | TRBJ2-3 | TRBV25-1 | TGTGCCAGCAGTGGGCCCGGCACAGATACGCAGTATTTT | CASSGPGTDTQYF
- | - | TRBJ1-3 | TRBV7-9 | TGTGCCAGCAGCTCCAGGGGCATGAGAGGAAACACCATATATTTT | CASSSRGMRGNTIYF
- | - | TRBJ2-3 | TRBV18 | TGTGCCAGCTCACCACTTGACGGGGGAGCAGATACGCAGTATTTT | CASSPLDGGADTQYF
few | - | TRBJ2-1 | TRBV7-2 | TGTGCCAGCACCCGAACCTACAGTGAGCAGTTCTTC | CASTRTYSEQFF
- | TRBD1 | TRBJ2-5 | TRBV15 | TGTGCCACCGGCTTCAGGGGGCGTTTGGAGACCCAGTACTTC | CATGFRGRLETQYF
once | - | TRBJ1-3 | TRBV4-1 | TGCGCCAGCAGCCAAGAGGGACAAGTTCACTCTGGAAACACCATATATTTT | CASSQEGQVHSGNTIYF
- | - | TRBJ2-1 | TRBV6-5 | TGTGCCACCAGAGCGAGTAGCACGGGCAATGAGCAGTTCTTC | CATRASSTGNEQFF
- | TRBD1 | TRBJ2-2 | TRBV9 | TGTGCCAGCAGCGTAAACAGGGGGCGGGGGACCGGGGAGCTGTTTTTT | CASSVNRGRGTGELFF
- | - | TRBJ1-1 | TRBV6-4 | TGTGCCAGCAGTGAAGTCTATCGGAGGGCTGAAGCTTTCTTT | CASSEVYRRAEAFF
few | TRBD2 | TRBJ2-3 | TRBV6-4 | TGTGCCAGCAGTGACTATGTCGGGGGGGGCACAGATACGCAGTATTTT | CASSDYVGGGTDTQYF
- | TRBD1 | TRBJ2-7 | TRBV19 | TGTGCCAGTACCGGATATGGGACAGGGGGATACTACGAGCAGTACTTC | CASTGYGTGGYYEQYF
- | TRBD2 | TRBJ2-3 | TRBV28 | TGTGCCAGCAGTTTCGCTAGCGGGAGGTGGTCAGATACGCAGTATTTT | CASSFASGRWSDTQYF
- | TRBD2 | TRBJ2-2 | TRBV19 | TGTGCCAGTAGTATACGAGCGGGATCGAACACCGGGGAGCTGTTTTTT | CASSIRAGSNTGELFF
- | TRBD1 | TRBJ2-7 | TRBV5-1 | TGCGCCAGCAGCTTGCCACGGACAGGGGGGACCTACGAGCAGTACTTC | CASSLPRTGGTYEQYF
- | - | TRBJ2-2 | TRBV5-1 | TGCGCCAGCAGCTTGGGTTATTCGTCGGACACCGGGGAGCTGTTTTTT | CASSLGYSSDTGELFF
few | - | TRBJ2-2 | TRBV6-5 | TGTGCCAGCAGTTACTCTAGCACCGGGGAGCTGTTTTTT | CASSYSSTGELFF
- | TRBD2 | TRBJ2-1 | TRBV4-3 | TGCGCCAGCAGCCATAGCGGGAGTGAAAATGAGCAGTTCTTC | CASSHSGSENEQFF
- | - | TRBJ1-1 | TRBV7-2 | TGTGCCAGCAGCTTAGTTCCCCCAATCAACAGGGCTGAAGCTTTCTTT | CASSLVPPINRAEAFF
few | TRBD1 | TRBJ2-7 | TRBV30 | TGTGCCTGGGGGACAGGCAGGGGGTACGAGCAGTACTTC | CAWGTGRGYEQYF
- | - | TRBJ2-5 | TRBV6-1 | TGTGCCAGCAGTGATGTTGGGCAGGGAGGGACCCAGTACTTC | CASSDVGQGGTQYF
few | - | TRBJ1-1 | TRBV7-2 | TGTGCCAGCAGCTTAAGCAGGGATAAAGCTTTCTTT | CASSLSRDKAFF
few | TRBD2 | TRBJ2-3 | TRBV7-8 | TGTGCCAGCAGCTTAGGTAGCGGGAGGGCCGGAGATACGCAGTATTTT | CASSLGSGRAGDTQYF
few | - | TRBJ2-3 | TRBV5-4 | TGTGCCGTAGGAGTGGCAGATACGCAGTATTTT | CAVGVADTQYF
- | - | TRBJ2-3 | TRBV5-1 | TGCGCCAGCAGCCGCGCGACTAGAGGCTCAGATACGCAGTATTTT | CASSRATRGSDTQYF
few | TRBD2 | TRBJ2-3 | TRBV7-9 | TGTGCCAGCCAATGGCTCAGGACTAGCGGCAGCACAGATACGCAGTATTTT | CASQWLRTSGSTDTQYF
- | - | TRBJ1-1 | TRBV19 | TGTGCCAGTAGTATCGGCAGGCTGGGCACTGAAGCTTTCTTT | CASSIGRLGTEAFF
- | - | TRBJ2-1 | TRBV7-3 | TGTGCCAGCAGCGTACGGGCAGGGGTAGAGAATGAGCAGTTCTTC | CASSVRAGVENEQFF
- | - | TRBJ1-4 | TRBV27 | TGTGCCAGCGGAAAAGGAGGGTCTAATGAAAAACTGTTTTTT | CASGKGGSNEKLFF
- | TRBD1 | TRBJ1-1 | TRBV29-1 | TGCAGCGCCTACGGAACGACAGGGAGCGGGGGGAATTGGGGAGCTTTCTTT | CSAYGTTGSGGNWGAFF